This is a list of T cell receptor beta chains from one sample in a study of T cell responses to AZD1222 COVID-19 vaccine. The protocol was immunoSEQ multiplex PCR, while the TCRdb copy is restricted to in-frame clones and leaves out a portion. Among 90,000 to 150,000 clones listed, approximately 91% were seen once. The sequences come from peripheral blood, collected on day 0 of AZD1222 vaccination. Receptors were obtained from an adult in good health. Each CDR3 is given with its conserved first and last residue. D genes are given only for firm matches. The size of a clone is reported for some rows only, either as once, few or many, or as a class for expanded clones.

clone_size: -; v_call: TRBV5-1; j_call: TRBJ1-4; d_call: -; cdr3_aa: CASSFAGGTNEKLFF; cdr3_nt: TGCGCCAGCAGCTTTGCGGGGGGGACTAATGAAAAACTGTTTTTT
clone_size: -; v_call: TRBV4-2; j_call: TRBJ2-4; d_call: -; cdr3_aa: CASSQVNIQYF; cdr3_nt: TGTGCCAGCAGCCAAGTGAACATTCAGTACTTC
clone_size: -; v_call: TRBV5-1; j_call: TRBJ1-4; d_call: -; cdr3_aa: CASSPTYRATNEKLFF; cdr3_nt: TGCGCCAGCAGCCCGACGTACAGGGCAACTAATGAAAAACTGTTTTTT
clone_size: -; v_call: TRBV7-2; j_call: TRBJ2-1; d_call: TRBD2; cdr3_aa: CASSLLAGGPGQFF; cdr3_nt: TGTGCCAGCAGCTTGCTAGCGGGAGGGCCCGGGCAGTTCTTC
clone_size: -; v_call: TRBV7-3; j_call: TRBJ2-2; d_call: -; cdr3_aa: CASSSDGGNTGELFF; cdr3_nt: TGTGCCAGCAGCTCTGACGGGGGGAACACCGGGGAGCTGTTTTTT
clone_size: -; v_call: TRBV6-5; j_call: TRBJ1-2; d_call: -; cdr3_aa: CASSTLWGGGYTF; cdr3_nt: TGTGCCAGCAGTACACTCTGGGGAGGAGGCTACACCTTC
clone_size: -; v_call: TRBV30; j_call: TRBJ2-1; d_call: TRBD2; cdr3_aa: CAWVGLAPYNEQFF; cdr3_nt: TGTGCCTGGGTAGGACTAGCGCCTTACAATGAGCAGTTCTTC
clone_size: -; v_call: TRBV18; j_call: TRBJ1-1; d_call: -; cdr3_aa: CASSLGGGGTNTEAFF; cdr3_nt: TGTGCCAGCTCACTAGGGGGTGGGGGAACGAACACTGAAGCTTTCTTT
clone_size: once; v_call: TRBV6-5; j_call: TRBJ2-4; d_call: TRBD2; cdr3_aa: CASSPSGTRENIQYF; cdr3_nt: TGTGCCAGCAGTCCCTCCGGGACTAGAGAAAACATTCAGTACTTC
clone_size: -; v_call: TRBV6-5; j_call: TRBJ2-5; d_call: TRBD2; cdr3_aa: CASAPLSGGQETQYF; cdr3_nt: TGTGCCAGTGCCCCCCTGTCGGGGGGTCAAGAGACCCAGTACTTC
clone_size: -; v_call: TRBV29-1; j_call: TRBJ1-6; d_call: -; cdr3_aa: CSVGGGGSNSPLHF; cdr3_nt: TGCAGCGTTGGAGGGGGGGGCTCAAATTCACCCCTCCACTTT
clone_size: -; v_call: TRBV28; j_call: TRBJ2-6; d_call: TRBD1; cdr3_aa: CASSGQGRSGANVLTF; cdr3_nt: TGTGCCAGCAGCGGACAGGGCAGGTCTGGGGCCAACGTCCTGACTTTC
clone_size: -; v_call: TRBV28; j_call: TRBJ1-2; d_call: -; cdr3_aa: CATGRGSRGYTF; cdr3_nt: TGTGCCACCGGGCGGGGTTCACGGGGCTACACCTTC
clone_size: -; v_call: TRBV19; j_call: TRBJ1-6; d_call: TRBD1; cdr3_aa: CASLPQGASRSPLHF; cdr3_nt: TGTGCCAGCCTCCCCCAGGGGGCGTCGAGATCACCCCTCCACTTT
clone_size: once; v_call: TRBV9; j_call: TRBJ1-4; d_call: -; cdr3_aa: CASSVGGRAPEKLFF; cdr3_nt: TGTGCCAGCAGCGTAGGGGGCAGGGCTCCTGAAAAACTGTTTTTT
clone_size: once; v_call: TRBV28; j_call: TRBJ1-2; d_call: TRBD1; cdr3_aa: CASSPDRVGGYTF; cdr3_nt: TGTGCCAGCAGTCCGGACAGGGTTGGCGGCTACACCTTC
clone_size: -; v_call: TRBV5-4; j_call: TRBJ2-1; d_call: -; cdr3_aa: CASAPQGGIMGRQSEQFF; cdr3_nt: TGTGCCAGCGCCCCCCAGGGGGGAATAATGGGACGACAGAGTGAGCAGTTCTTC
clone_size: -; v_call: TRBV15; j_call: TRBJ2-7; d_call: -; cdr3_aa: CATSRDFGYEQYF; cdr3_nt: TGTGCCACCAGCAGAGACTTCGGCTACGAGCAGTACTTC
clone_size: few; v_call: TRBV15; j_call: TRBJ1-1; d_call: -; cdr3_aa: CATSRDGAVNTEAFF; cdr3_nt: TGTGCCACCAGCAGAGATGGGGCAGTGAACACTGAAGCTTTCTTT
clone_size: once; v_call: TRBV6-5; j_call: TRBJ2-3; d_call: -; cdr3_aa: CASSYSGGTDTQYF; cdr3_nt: TGTGCCAGCAGTTACTCGGGGGGCACAGATACGCAGTATTTT
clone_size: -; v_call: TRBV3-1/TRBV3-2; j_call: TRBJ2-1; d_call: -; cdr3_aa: CASSQDRRNDNEQFF; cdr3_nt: TGTGCCAGCAGCCAAGATAGAAGGAATGACAATGAGCAGTTCTTC
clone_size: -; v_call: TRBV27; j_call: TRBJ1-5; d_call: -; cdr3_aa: CASSSEGGAQHF; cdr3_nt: TGTGCCAGCAGTTCCGAGGGGGGAGCCCAGCATTTT